One and the same sample provided the 2 T cell receptor beta chains below, sequenced in a study of OX40 agonist ivuxolimab in advanced cancers. Sequencing was performed with immunoSEQ multiplex PCR; in TCRdb, only in-frame clones are kept and a portion is missing. In the table there are tens of thousands of clones, over 75% of which are singletons. The specimen comprised CD4+ or CD8+ T cells sorted from blood, sampled in a trial of the OX40 agonist ivuxolimab. The receptor set was obtained from an adult with an advanced solid tumor such as melanoma, head and neck, liver or kidney cancer.

This chain links TRBV6-1 with TRBJ2-3; TRBD2 agrees at 10 bases. The V segment lost 2 bases and the J segment 4 bases; nucleotides outside the gene matches: 3. Looked up from germline, CDR1 is MNHNS and CDR2 is SASEGT. This CDR3 has 15 amino acids. The CDR3 reads CASSELAGVPDTQYF. The CDR3 nucleotides are TGTGCCAGCAGTGAACTAGCGGGAGTCCCAGATACGCAGTATTTT.

The chain recombines TRBV18 with TRBJ2-5; 12 bases map to TRBD2. Near its end, the DNA agrees better with TRBJ2-7, so the J call may be wrong. Germline V gene data show CDR1 as KGHSH and CDR2 as LQKENI. The CDR3 loop spans 17 amino acids. The CDR3 loop is CASSQNPTSGRSYEQYF. The CDR3 coding sequence is TGTGCCAGCTCACAAAACCCGACTAGCGGGAGATCCTACGAGCAGTACTTC.